Presented here are 16 T cell receptor beta chains from one specimen sequenced in a study of tumour-infiltrating T cells in Burkitt lymphoma. Only in-frame clones appear in the TCRdb table, and some are missing; sequencing was by immunoSEQ multiplex PCR. The data show about 14,000 clones, 65% to 90% seen once. The specimen sequenced was tumor tissue. These receptors were obtained from a human donor with diffuse large B-cell lymphoma.

This CDR3 reads CASSRTGQSWEPQHF. The CDR3 bases are TGTGCCAGTAGTAGAACGGGACAATCCTGGGAGCCCCAGCATTTT. The rearrangement links TRBV19 to TRBJ1-5; D might be TRBD1 (6 bases). Per germline, CDR1 LNHDA and CDR2 SQIVND (reference sequence). Trimming left V 4 bases short and J 8 bases short, with 18 bases between. The CDR3 contains 15 residues.

J is TRBJ2-5 and V is TRBV7-7, with D unresolved. Between the trimmed V and J ends, which lost 5 bases and 4 bases, there was a span of 17 bases. Germline CDR1 is SSHAT and CDR2 is FNYEAQ (reference sequence). There are 15 residues in the CDR3. Written as DNA, the CDR3 is TGTGCCAGCAGCGTTAGACAAGGAGCCCGAGAGACCCAGTACTTC. Amino acids: CASSVRQGARETQYF.

The V and J genes are TRBV6-6 and TRBJ2-1; 10 nucleotides line up with TRBD1. Germline V gene sequence: CDR1 MNHNY, CDR2 SVGAGI (reference sequence). There are 14 residues in the CDR3. Trimming cost V 11 bases and J 2 bases; bases outside gene matches: 6. This chain's CDR3 is CALTGQGTYNEQFF. The CDR3, as DNA: TGTGCCCTAACGGGACAGGGGACCTACAATGAGCAGTTCTTC.

This clone was seen a single time. The sample contains more than one DNA sequence encoding this CDR3. This chain uses TRBV9 with TRBJ1-1; D remains ambiguous. The V end was cut by 5 bases, the J end by 4 bases, with 18 bases between. There are 15 residues in the CDR3. Germline values: CDR1 SGDLS, CDR2 YYNGEE. As DNA, the CDR3 is TGTGCCAGCAGTTCGGGAGGATGGCTTGGCACTGAAGCTTTCTTT. This sequence encodes CASSSGGWLGTEAFF.

The chain is built from TRBV4-3 and TRBJ1-1; D is ambiguous. Trimming pared 0 bases from V and 1 base from J, leaving 15 bases between. Germline loops: CDR1 LGHNA, CDR2 YSLEER. The CDR3 runs to 17 residues. The CDR3 DNA reads TGCGCCAGCAGCCAAGAGCGTTTAGGGCCGTCGAACACTGAAGCTTTCTTT. Its protein product is CASSQERLGPSNTEAFF.

The chain carries TRBV28 and TRBJ2-5, with no clear D. CDR1 is MDHEN and CDR2 is SYDVKM in the germline V gene. V shed 5 bases and J shed 2 bases, with 9 bases lying between them. This CDR3 is built from 13 residues. In nucleotides, the CDR3 is TGTGCCAGCAGTCCCGACTTACAAGAGACCCAGTACTTC. As protein: CASSPDLQETQYF.

The chain uses TRBV9 and TRBJ1-1, with D perhaps TRBD1 (5 bases). This CDR3 contains 16 residues. Per the germline V gene, CDR1 is SGDLS and CDR2 is YYNGEE. V was trimmed by 0 bases and J by 0 bases, leaving 12 bases between them. DNA for the CDR3: TGTGCCAGCAGCGTAGGGGGGGGACTTATGAACACTGAAGCTTTCTTT. Translating it yields CASSVGGGLMNTEAFF.

The chain links TRBV19 to TRBJ2-6; the D gene is possibly TRBD2 (5 bases). The CDR3 loop spans 15 amino acids. CDR1 and CDR2 (germline): LNHDA, SQIVND (reference sequence). Trimming pared 5 bases from V and 4 bases from J, leaving 12 bases between. This CDR3 reads CASSLGVAGANVLTF. CDR3 DNA: TGTGCCAGTAGTCTCGGGGTAGCCGGGGCCAACGTCCTGACTTTC.

This clone has a handful of counts. V and J are TRBV6-5 and TRBJ2-7; D perhaps matches TRBD1 (5 bases). The germline V and J ends were trimmed by 2 bases and 1 base, with 9 bases remaining between them. Germline V gene sequence: CDR1 MNHEY, CDR2 SVGAGI. The CDR3 is made up of 14 amino acids. CDR3 amino acids: CASSYQKGSYEQYF. CDR3 sequence (DNA): TGTGCCAGCAGTTACCAGAAGGGGTCCTACGAGCAGTACTTC.

The chain joins TRBV6-6 to TRBJ2-3; D remains ambiguous. The V gene lost 8 bases and the J gene lost 2 bases, with 5 bases spanning the gap. This CDR3 is built from 11 residues. Germline CDR1 MNHNY, CDR2 SVGAGI (reference sequence). Here the CDR3 reads CASRSTDTQYF. CDR3 nucleotides: TGTGCCAGCCGATCCACAGATACGCAGTATTTT.

CDR3 in amino acids: CASSPGTGNTIYF. As DNA, the CDR3 is TGTGCCAGCTCACCGGGGACTGGAAACACCATATATTTT. V gene TRBV18 combines with J gene TRBJ1-3; D gene ambiguous. V shed 3 bases and J shed 2 bases, with 5 bases lying between them. Germline V gene sequence: CDR1 KGHSH, CDR2 LQKENI. The CDR3 runs 13 residues.

The V gene is TRBV5-1, the J gene TRBJ1-2; D is unresolved. The V gene's germline CDR1 is SGHRS and CDR2 YFSETQ. V was cut by 0 bases and J by 7 bases, with 16 bases left in between. CDR3 length: 15 residues. Here the CDR3 DNA reads TGCGCCAGCAGCTTGGTGCCGGCAGGAGGTGGTGGCTACACCTTC. Translation gives CASSLVPAGGGGYTF.

In its sample, this clone was seen a few times. V gene TRBV9 combines with J gene TRBJ2-7; no definite D call. The CDR3 covers 14 residues. V shed 3 bases and J shed 5 bases, with 15 bases lying between them. In germline, CDR1 is SGDLS, CDR2 YYNGEE. CDR3 protein: CASSGPGPGNEQYF. The DNA of the CDR3 is TGTGCCAGCAGCGGCCCGGGCCCAGGTAACGAGCAGTACTTC.

The V and J genes are TRBV5-6 and TRBJ2-7; 7 positions agree with TRBD1. Looked up from germline, CDR1 is SGHDT and CDR2 is YYEEEE. CDR3 size: 18 residues. Losses at the gene ends were 3 bases for V and 2 bases for J; bases not matched to a gene: 17. The CDR3 nucleotides read TGTGCCAGCAGCTCGAGTCGCACAGGGGCATATTTCACCTACGAGCAGTACTTC. Its translation: CASSSSRTGAYFTYEQYF.

The V gene is TRBV5-1, the J gene TRBJ2-7; 9 bases agree with TRBD1. CDR1 is SGHRS, CDR2 YFSETQ, per germline. V shed 3 bases, J shed 5 bases, and the junction held 6 bases outside the gene matches. The length of the CDR3 is 14 residues. The CDR3: CASSYGQGPDEQYF. For the CDR3, the DNA is TGCGCCAGCAGCTACGGACAGGGGCCCGACGAGCAGTACTTC.

The chain joins TRBV9 to TRBJ2-3; D is ambiguous. Per germline, CDR1 SGDLS and CDR2 YYNGEE. The germline V and J ends were trimmed by 0 bases and 5 bases, with 13 bases remaining between them. There are 15 residues in the CDR3. CDR3 nucleotides: TGTGCCAGCAGCGTAGTCGGTGCCTTCGGAGATACGCAGTATTTT. Translation gives CASSVVGAFGDTQYF.